This TCR beta chain came from a study of CD8 T cells in Susac syndrome. RNA amounts of roughly 0.5 to 1 ug underwent reverse transcription with random hexamers. TCRdb analysed the immunoSEQ multiplex PCR reads with MiXCR anew, one entry per CDR3 protein. This table holds under 200,000 distinct CDR3 sequences, about 96% found once. The CDR3 sequence is 15 residues long. In germline, CDR1 is KGHDR, CDR2 SFDVKD. V was clipped by 3 bases and J by 7 bases, with 17 bases between them. The table lists this clonotype with a count of one. The genes are TRBV24-1 and TRBJ2-5; TRBD1 is a possible D gene (6 bases). The TCR originated in a human donor with Susac syndrome. Specimen: CD4+ T cells from PBMCs. The CDR3: CATSDPQGYGATQYF. The CDR3 DNA is TGTGCCACCAGTGATCCCCAGGGGTACGGCGCGACCCAGTACTTC.